This T cell receptor beta chain was retrieved from a study of T cells in localized non-small cell lung cancer. Trimming took 6 bases from V and 4 from J, leaving 21 bases between them. Germline V CDR1 and CDR2: SGHAT, FQNNGV. CDR3 size: 16 residues. The protocol was immunoSEQ multiplex PCR, while the TCRdb copy is restricted to in-frame clones and leaves out a portion. This table has roughly 30,000 clones, roughly 86% appearing once. The chain employs TRBV11-2 and TRBJ1-2; perhaps TRBD1 as D (5 bases). The input for sequencing was peripheral blood mononuclear cells, taken before any cancer treatment. The TCR originated in a woman aged 40-70 years with stage III lung adenocarcinoma. The CDR3, as DNA: TGTGCCAGCAGTCTGCTACAGGCCCCCGGCACCTATGGCTACACCTTC. Protein: CASSLLQAPGTYGYTF. Complete variable domain (other parts from reference TRBV11-2 and TRBJ1-2): EAGVAQSPRYKIIEKRQSVAFWCNPISGHATLYWYQQILGQGPKLLIQFQNNGVVDDSQLPKDRFSAERLKGVDSTLKIQPAKLEDSAVYLCASSLLQAPGTYGYTFGSGTRLTVV.